The T cell receptor (beta chain) described here comes from a study of T cells in localized non-small cell lung cancer. Study conclusions and caveats: Higher adjacent-lung clonality was associated with shorter survival. Heterogeneity remains possible, as sequencing covered one tumor region only. Median around 56 top-100 tumor clones were shared with paired adjacent lung. Uninvolved adjacent lung showed peak T cell clonality, exceeding tumor.

Produced via immunoSEQ multiplex PCR; TCRdb's table is partial and in-frame only. Among tens of thousands of clones listed, around 82% were seen once. The CDR3 has 12 amino acids. The V end lost 6 bases, the J end lost 6 bases, and 6 bases lay between the germline ends. The germline V gene encodes CDR1 MNHEY and CDR2 SVGAGI. Notes on this clone: The antigen is unknown.

The sample here was peripheral blood, taken before any cancer treatment. The V gene is TRBV6-5, the J gene TRBJ1-6; no firm D call. This sequence was found in a female donor older than 55 with stage I lung adenocarcinoma. CDR3 nucleotides: TGTGCCAGCAGATGGACTAATTCACCCCTCCACTTT. It codes for CASRWTNSPLHF.